The present T cell receptor (beta chain) was sequenced within a study of response to subunit inactivated influenza vaccine. Findings and limits, study-wide: That few new T cells are recruited by each seasonal influenza vaccination was the authors' suggestion.

TCRdb reprocessed the RT-PCR reads via MiXCR and lists one record per CDR3 protein. Among about 190,000 distinct CDR3 sequences listed, around an eighth were seen once. Trimming left V 3 bases short and J 1 base short, with 16 bases between. This CDR3 comprises 16 residues. Per germline, CDR1 LGHDT and CDR2 YNNKEL (reference sequence). Only a few counts were recorded for this clonotype. Its cognate antigen is unknown. The chain combines TRBV3-1 with TRBJ2-7, with a tentative D call TRBD1 (5 bases). Sequencing used CD8+ T cells sorted from PBMCs, obtained approximately 5 days after vaccination. This TCR was recovered from a man aged 50 or older who received an inactivated influenza vaccine. The DNA of the CDR3 is TGTGCCAGCAGCCAGGACGTAGGGGTTCGGTCCTACGAGCAGTACTTC. Its protein is CASSQDVGVRSYEQYF.